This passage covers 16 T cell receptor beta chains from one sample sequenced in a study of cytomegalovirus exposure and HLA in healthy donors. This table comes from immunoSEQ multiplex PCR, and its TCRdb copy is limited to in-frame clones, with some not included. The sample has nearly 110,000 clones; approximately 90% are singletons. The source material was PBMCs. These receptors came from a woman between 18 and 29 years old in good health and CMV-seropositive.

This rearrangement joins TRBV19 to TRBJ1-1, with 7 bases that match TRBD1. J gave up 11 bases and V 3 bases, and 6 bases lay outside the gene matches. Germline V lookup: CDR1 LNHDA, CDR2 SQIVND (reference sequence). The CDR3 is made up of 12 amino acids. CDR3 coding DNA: TGTGCCAGTAGTATGCTTACAGGGGAGGCTTTCTTT. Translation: CASSMLTGEAFF.

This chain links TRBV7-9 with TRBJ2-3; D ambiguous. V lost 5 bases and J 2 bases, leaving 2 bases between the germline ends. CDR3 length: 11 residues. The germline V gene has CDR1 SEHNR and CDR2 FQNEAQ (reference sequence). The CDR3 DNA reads TGTGCCAGCAGCCTCACAGATACGCAGTATTTT. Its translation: CASSLTDTQYF. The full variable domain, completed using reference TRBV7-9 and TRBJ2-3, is DTGVSQNPRHKITKRGQNVTFRCDPISEHNRLYWYRQTLGQGPEFLTYFQNEAQLEKSRLLSDRFSAERPKGSFSTLEIQRTEQGDSAMYLCASSLTDTQYFGPGTRLTVL.

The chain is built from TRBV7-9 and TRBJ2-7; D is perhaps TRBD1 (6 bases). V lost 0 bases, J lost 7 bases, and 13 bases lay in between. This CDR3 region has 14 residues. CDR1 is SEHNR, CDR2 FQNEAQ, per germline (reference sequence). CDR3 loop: CASSLAAGVVEQYF. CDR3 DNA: TGTGCCAGCAGCTTAGCGGCAGGGGTTGTAGAGCAGTACTTC.

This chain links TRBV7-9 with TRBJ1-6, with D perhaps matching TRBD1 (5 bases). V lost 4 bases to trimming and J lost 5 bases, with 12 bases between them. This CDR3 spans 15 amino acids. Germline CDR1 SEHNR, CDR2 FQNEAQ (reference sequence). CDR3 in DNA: TGTGCCAGCAGCTCGACAGAGGCTAATAATTCACCCCTCCACTTT. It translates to CASSSTEANNSPLHF.

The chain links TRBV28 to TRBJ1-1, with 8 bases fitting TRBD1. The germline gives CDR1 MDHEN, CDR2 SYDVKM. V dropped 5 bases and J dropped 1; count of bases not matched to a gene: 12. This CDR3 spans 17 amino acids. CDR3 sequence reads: CASSTTSQGAGNTEAFF. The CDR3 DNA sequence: TGTGCCAGCAGTACCACATCCCAGGGGGCAGGGAACACTGAAGCTTTCTTT.

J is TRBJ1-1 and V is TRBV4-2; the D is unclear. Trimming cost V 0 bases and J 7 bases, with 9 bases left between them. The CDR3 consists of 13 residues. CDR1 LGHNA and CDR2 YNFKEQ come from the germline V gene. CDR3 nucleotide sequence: TGTGCCAGCAGCCAAGATCTTCGGTTTGAAGCTTTCTTT. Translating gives CASSQDLRFEAFF.

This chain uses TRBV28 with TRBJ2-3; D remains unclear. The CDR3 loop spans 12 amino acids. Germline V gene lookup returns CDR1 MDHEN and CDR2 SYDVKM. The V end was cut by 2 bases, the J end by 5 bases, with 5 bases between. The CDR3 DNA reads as TGTGCCAGCAGTTTAACTGTAGATACGCAGTATTTT. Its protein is CASSLTVDTQYF. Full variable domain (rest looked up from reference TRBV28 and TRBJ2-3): DVKVTQSSRYLVKRTGEKVFLECVQDMDHENMFWYRQDPGLGLRLIYFSYDVKMKEKGDIPEGYSVSREKKERFSLILESASTNQTSMYLCASSLTVDTQYFGPGTRLTVL.

The CDR3 spells CASSLDLGANVLTF. CDR3 coding DNA: TGTGCCAGCAGCTTGGATCTGGGGGCCAACGTCCTGACTTTC. The chain joins TRBV5-4 to TRBJ2-6; unclear D gene. V was pared by 0 bases and J by 4 bases, with 5 bases between. CDR3 length equals 14 residues. The germline V gene has CDR1 SGHNT and CDR2 YYREEE (reference sequence).

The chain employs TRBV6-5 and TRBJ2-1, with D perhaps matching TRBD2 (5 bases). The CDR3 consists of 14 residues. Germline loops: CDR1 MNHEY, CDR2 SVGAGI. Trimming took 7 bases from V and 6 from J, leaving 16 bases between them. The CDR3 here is CASKGTRWFNEQFF. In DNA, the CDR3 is TGTGCCAGCAAGGGTACTAGATGGTTCAATGAGCAGTTCTTC.

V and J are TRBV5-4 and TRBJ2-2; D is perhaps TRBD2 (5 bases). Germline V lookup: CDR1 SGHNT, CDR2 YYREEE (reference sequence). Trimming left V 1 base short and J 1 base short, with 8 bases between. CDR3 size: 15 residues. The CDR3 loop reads CASSLYGKNTGELFF. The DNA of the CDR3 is TGTGCCAGCAGCTTGTACGGGAAGAACACCGGGGAGCTGTTTTTT.

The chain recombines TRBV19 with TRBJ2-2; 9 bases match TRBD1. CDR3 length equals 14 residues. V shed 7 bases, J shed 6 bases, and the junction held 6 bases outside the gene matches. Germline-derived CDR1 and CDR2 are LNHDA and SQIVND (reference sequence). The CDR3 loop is CASNRDREAGELFF. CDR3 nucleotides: TGTGCCAGTAACAGGGACAGGGAGGCCGGGGAGCTGTTTTTT.

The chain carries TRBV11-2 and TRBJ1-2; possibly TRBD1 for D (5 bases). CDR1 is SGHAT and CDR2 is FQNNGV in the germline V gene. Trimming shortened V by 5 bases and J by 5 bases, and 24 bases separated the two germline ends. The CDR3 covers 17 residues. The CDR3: CASSPLVGAQGGYGYTF. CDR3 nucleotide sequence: TGTGCCAGCAGCCCCCTAGTGGGTGCGCAGGGTGGGTATGGCTACACCTTC.

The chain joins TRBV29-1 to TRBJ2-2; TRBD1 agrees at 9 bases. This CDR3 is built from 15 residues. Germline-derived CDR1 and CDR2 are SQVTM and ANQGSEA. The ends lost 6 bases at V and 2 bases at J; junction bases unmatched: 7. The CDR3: CSVETGGSNTGELFF. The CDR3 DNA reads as TGCAGCGTGGAAACAGGGGGCTCCAACACCGGGGAGCTGTTTTTT.

The CDR3 spells CASSGRTGVQETQYF. CDR3 coding DNA: TGTGCCAGCAGCGGGAGAACAGGGGTACAAGAGACCCAGTACTTC. The chain joins TRBV27 to TRBJ2-5; D is perhaps TRBD1 (7 bases). The CDR3 runs to 15 residues. V was shortened by 6 bases and J by 2 bases, with 16 bases between the two germline ends. The germline V gene encodes CDR1 MNHEY and CDR2 SMNVEV (reference sequence).

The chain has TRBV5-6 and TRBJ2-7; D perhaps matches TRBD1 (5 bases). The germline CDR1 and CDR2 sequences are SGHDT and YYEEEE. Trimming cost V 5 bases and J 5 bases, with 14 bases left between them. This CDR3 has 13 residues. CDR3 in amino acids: CASSLRAGNEQYV. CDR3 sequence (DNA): TGTGCCAGCAGTTTGAGAGCAGGGAACGAGCAGTACGTC.

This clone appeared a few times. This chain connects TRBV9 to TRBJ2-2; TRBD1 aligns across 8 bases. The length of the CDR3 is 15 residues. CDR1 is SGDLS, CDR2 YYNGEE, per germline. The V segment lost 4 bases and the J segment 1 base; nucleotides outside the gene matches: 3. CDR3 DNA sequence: TGTGCCAGCAGCCCTGGACAGGGGAACACCGGGGAGCTGTTTTTT. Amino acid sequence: CASSPGQGNTGELFF.